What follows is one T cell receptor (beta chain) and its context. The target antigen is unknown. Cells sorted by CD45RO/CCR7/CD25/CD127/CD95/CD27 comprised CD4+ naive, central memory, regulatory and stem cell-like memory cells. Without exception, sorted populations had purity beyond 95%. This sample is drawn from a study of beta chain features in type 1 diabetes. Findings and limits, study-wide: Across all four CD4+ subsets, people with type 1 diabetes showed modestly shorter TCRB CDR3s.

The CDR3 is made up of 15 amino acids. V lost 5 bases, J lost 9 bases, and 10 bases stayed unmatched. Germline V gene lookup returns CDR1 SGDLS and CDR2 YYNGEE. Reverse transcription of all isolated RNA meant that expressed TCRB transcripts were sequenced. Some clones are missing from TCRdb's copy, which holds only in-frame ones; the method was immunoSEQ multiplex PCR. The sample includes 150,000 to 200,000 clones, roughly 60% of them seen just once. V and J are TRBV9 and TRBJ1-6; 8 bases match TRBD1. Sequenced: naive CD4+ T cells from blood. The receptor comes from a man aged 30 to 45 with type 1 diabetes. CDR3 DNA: TGTGCCAGCAGTGGAACAGGGGGAAGGAGTTCACCCCTCCACTTT. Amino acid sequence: CASSGTGGRSSPLHF.